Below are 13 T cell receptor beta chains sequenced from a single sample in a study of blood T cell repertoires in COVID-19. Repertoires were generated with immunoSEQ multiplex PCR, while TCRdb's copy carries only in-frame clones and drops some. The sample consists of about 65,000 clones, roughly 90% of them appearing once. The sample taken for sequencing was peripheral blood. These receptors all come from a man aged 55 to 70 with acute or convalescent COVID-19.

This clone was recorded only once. CDR3 sequence (DNA): TGTGCCAGCGGGGGAGGGGGAAGGGACAATCAGCCCCAGCATTTT. It specifies CASGGGGRDNQPQHF. The J gene is TRBJ1-5, the V gene TRBV6-6; D perhaps matches TRBD1 (6 bases). The CDR3 is 15 residues long. Germline CDR1 MNHNY, CDR2 SVGAGI (reference sequence). Trimming removed 8 bases from V and 3 bases from J, with 17 bases in between.

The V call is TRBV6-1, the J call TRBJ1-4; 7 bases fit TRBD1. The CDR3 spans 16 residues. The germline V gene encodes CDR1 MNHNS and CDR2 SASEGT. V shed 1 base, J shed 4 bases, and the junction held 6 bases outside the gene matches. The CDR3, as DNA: TGTGCCAGCAGTGAAGTGGTAGGGGGCTATAATGAAAAACTGTTTTTT. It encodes CASSEVVGGYNEKLFF.

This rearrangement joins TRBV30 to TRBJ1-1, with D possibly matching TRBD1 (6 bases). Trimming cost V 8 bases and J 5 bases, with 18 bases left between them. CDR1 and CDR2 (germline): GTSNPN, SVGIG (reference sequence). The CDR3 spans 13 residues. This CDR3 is CAQKLQGKTEAFF. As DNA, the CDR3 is TGTGCCCAAAAATTACAGGGTAAAACTGAAGCTTTCTTT.

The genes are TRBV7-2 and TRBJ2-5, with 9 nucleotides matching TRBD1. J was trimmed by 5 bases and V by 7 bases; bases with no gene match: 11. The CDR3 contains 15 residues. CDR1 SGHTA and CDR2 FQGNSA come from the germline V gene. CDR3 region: CASNLPGQGRETQYF. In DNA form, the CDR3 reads TGTGCCAGCAACCTGCCGGGACAGGGACGGGAGACCCAGTACTTC.

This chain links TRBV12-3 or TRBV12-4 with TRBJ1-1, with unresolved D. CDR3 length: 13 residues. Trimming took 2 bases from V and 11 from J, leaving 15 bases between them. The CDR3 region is CASSLSIGARAFF. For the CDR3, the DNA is TGTGCCAGCAGTTTATCCATCGGAGCACGGGCTTTCTTT.

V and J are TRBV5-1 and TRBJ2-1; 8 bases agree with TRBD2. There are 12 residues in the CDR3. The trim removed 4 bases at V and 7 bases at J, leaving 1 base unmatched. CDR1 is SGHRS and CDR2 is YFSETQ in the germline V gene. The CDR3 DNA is TGCGCCAGCAGCCGGGAGGGGAATGAGCAGTTCTTC. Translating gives CASSREGNEQFF.

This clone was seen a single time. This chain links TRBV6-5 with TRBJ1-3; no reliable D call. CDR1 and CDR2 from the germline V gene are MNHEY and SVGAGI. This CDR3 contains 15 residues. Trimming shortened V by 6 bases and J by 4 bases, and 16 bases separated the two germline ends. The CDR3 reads CASRSQAGRGNTIYF. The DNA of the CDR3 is TGTGCCAGCAGATCCCAGGCAGGTCGCGGAAACACCATATATTTT.

The CDR3 coding sequence is TGTGCCAGCACCGACCCCGGGACAGGTGGGGGTCAAGCTTTCTTT. It codes for CASTDPGTGGGQAFF. The chain carries TRBV2 and TRBJ1-1; 8 bases match TRBD1. Germline-derived CDR1 and CDR2 are SNHLY and FYNNEI. This CDR3 has 15 amino acids. Trimming at V came to 7 bases and at J to 9 bases, leaving 16 bases not matched to a gene.

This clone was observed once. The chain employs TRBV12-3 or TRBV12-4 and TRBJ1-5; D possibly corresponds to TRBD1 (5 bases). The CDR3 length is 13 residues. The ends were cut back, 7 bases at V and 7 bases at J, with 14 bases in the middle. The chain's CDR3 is CASTFGALQPQHF. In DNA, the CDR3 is TGTGCCAGCACCTTTGGGGCTCTCCAGCCCCAGCATTTT.

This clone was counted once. The CDR3 DNA reads TGTGCCAGCAGCTTCTCCCCCGGGACAGGATTTCGCACAGATACGCAGTATTTT. The encoded protein is CASSFSPGTGFRTDTQYF. V usage is TRBV5-8 and J usage is TRBJ2-3, with 8 positions matching TRBD1. The V gene end was trimmed by 2 bases and the J gene end by 1 base; junction bases not matched to a gene: 12. CDR3 size: 18 residues. Germline V gene data show CDR1 as SGHTS and CDR2 as YDEGEE.

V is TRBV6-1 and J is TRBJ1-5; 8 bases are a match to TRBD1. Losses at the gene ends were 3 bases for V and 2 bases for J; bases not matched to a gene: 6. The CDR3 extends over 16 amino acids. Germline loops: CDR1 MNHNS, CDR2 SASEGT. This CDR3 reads CASSDNRGVGNQPQHF. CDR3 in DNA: TGTGCCAGCAGTGACAACAGGGGGGTCGGCAATCAGCCCCAGCATTTT.

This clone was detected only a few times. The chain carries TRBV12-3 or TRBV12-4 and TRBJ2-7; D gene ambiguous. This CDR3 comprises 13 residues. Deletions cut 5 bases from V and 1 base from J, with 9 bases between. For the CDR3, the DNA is TGTGCCAGCAGTCGTGACACTTCCTACGAGCAGTACTTC. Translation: CASSRDTSYEQYF.

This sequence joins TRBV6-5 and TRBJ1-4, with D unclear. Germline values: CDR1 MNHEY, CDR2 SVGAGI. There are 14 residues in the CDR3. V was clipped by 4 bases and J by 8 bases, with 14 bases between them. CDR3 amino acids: CASSLTLLREKLFF. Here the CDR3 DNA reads TGTGCCAGCAGTTTGACTCTCTTAAGGGAAAAACTGTTTTTT.